The rows below give T cell receptor beta chains drawn from one sample of a study of blood T cell repertoires in COVID-19. Libraries were prepared by immunoSEQ multiplex PCR; TCRdb keeps only in-frame clonotypes and omits some of them. The table has hundreds of thousands of clones, about 90% seen once. The sequencing sample was made of peripheral blood. Source of these receptors: a woman in her 50s who had recovered from COVID-19. Each CDR3 is given with its conserved first and last residue. D genes are given only for firm matches. Expanded clones are given a class, and other clones once, few, many or no size at all.

.,.,17,TRBJ1-2,TRBV14,TGTGCCAGCAGCCAGGTGGCCGGGACATTCCCTAACTATGGCTACACCTTC,CASSQVAGTFPNYGYTF
.,.,12,TRBJ1-2,TRBV5-1,TGCGCCAGCAGTTGGGGGGGCTATGGCTACACCTTC,CASSWGGYGYTF
.,.,12,TRBJ2-2,TRBV7-9,TGTGCCAGCAGCCCGACGGGCGGGGAGCTGTTTTTT,CASSPTGGELFF
many,TRBD1,14,TRBJ2-3,TRBV24-1,TGTGCCACCAGTGCAACAGGGGGCCTCGATACGCAGTATTTT,CATSATGGLDTQYF
once,TRBD1,13,TRBJ1-2,TRBV5-6,TGTGCCAGCAGCTTGACAGGGGGCAATGGCTACACCTTC,CASSLTGGNGYTF
once,.,11,TRBJ2-7,TRBV6-2/TRBV6-3,TGTGCCAGCAGTCAAACCTACGAGCAGTACTTC,CASSQTYEQYF
.,TRBD1,17,TRBJ1-2,TRBV7-9,TGTGCCAGCAGCTCCACGTTAAGACAGGGTTTGGACTATGGCTACACCTTC,CASSSTLRQGLDYGYTF
.,.,15,TRBJ1-2,TRBV7-2,TGTGCCAGCAGCTTAGAAGAGTGGCGGCGCCATGGCTACACCTTC,CASSLEEWRRHGYTF
.,.,14,TRBJ1-6,TRBV30,TGTGCCTGGAGTGTAGGGCAGGGGTGGACACCCCTCCACTTT,CAWSVGQGWTPLHF
.,.,17,TRBJ1-6,TRBV11-2,TGTGCCAGCAGCATTACCCACGGCCCACAGACTAATTCACCCCTCCACTTT,CASSITHGPQTNSPLHF
.,.,13,TRBJ1-1,TRBV6-5,TGTGCCAGCTGCCAGACATTGAACACTGAAGCTTTCTTT,CASCQTLNTEAFF
few,TRBD1,14,TRBJ1-6,TRBV4-2,TGTGCCAGCAGCCAACCGGGACAGAATTCACCCCTCCACTTT,CASSQPGQNSPLHF
once,.,12,TRBJ1-2,TRBV28,TGTGCCAGCAGACCTGACAGAAATGGCTACACCTTC,CASRPDRNGYTF
.,.,14,TRBJ1-6,TRBV15,TGTGCCACCAGCAGAGTCGGTCCAAATTCACCCCTCCACTTT,CATSRVGPNSPLHF
.,.,14,TRBJ1-4,TRBV27,TGTGCCAGCAGTCTAGCTGCAACTAATGAAAAACTGTTTTTT,CASSLAATNEKLFF
.,TRBD1,13,TRBJ1-1,TRBV6-2/TRBV6-3,TGTGCCAGCAGTGTTACAGGGGGCACTGAAGCTTTCTTT,CASSVTGGTEAFF
.,TRBD2,14,TRBJ2-5,TRBV10-1,TGCGCCAGCAGGACTAGCGGAGCACAAGAGACCCAGTACTTC,CASRTSGAQETQYF
.,TRBD1,13,TRBJ1-2,TRBV6-1,TGTGCCAGCAGTGGTTGGGACAGCAATGGCTACACCTTC,CASSGWDSNGYTF
.,.,14,TRBJ1-2,TRBV9,TGTGCCAGCAGCTCAGGAACAACTCGCCATGGCTACACCTTC,CASSSGTTRHGYTF
.,.,14,TRBJ2-6,TRBV20-1,TGCAGTGCTAGTGACCGTATTGGGGCCAACGTCCTGACTTTC,CSASDRIGANVLTF
.,.,14,TRBJ1-2,TRBV2,TGTGCCAGCAGTGAACAATCAAGGGCGGGAGGCTACACCTTC,CASSEQSRAGGYTF
.,TRBD1,15,TRBJ1-2,TRBV6-6,TGTGCCAGCACACTACAGGGGCCCGAATTCTATGGCTACACCTTC,CASTLQGPEFYGYTF
.,TRBD2,15,TRBJ2-7,TRBV28,TGTGCCAGCGCCAGCGGGACTAGGAGCTTGGGGGAGCAGTACTTC,CASASGTRSLGEQYF
.,TRBD2,17,TRBJ2-5,TRBV5-1,TGCGCCAGCAGCTCCGGGACTAGCGGGGGGGCCTTGGAGACCCAGTACTTC,CASSSGTSGGALETQYF
.,.,13,TRBJ1-1,TRBV2,TGTGCCAGCACTGGGACATTCAACACTGAAGCTTTCTTT,CASTGTFNTEAFF
.,TRBD1,18,TRBJ1-3,TRBV5-8,TGTGCCAGCAGCCCTTCACACAGGGGTCCCCTTATTGGAAACACCATATATTTT,CASSPSHRGPLIGNTIYF
few,TRBD1,13,TRBJ1-5,TRBV7-9,TGTGCCAGCAGCCGGGACAGCAAACAGCCCCAGCATTTT,CASSRDSKQPQHF
.,.,16,TRBJ1-2,TRBV10-3,TGTGCCACCTTTACCATGGGAGTAAACACGGCCTATGGCTACACCTTC,CATFTMGVNTAYGYTF
.,TRBD2,13,TRBJ2-5,TRBV18,TGTGCCAGCTCACCACCATTAGCGGGGACCCAGTACTTC,CASSPPLAGTQYF
few,TRBD2,16,TRBJ2-7,TRBV30,TGTGCCTGGAGTGTACTACTAGCGGGACCGTCCTACGAGCAGTACTTC,CAWSVLLAGPSYEQYF
.,TRBD2,12,TRBJ2-7,TRBV7-2,TGTGCCAGCAGTAGCGGGGCCTACGAGCAGTACTTC,CASSSGAYEQYF
.,TRBD2,14,TRBJ2-2,TRBV7-7,TGTGCTAGCAGCTTACTAGCGGACACCGGGGAGCTGTTTTTT,CASSLLADTGELFF
.,TRBD1,15,TRBJ2-5,TRBV10-3,TGTGCCATCAGTGAGTTAGGACAGGGACAAGAGACCCAGTACTTC,CAISELGQGQETQYF
.,.,12,TRBJ2-5,TRBV6-2/TRBV6-3,TGTGCCAGCAGCTCTCCCGGGACACCCCAGTACTTC,CASSSPGTPQYF
once,.,13,TRBJ1-1,TRBV30,TGTGCCTGGAGTCCACAGGGGAACACTGAAGCTTTCTTT,CAWSPQGNTEAFF
.,.,14,TRBJ1-1,TRBV28,TGTGCCAGCAGTTTCAGGATGCTGAACACTGAAGCTTTCTTT,CASSFRMLNTEAFF
.,.,12,TRBJ2-3,TRBV11-2,TGTGCCAGCAGCGCGGAGTCTTATACGCAGTATTTT,CASSAESYTQYF
.,TRBD1,15,TRBJ1-2,TRBV5-1,TGCGCCAGCAGCTTGACTACGACAGGGGTTCGTGGCTACACCTTC,CASSLTTTGVRGYTF
.,.,14,TRBJ2-2,TRBV12-5,TGTGCTAGTGGTTTGTACGGGAGCACCGGGGAGCTGTTTTTT,CASGLYGSTGELFF
.,.,13,TRBJ1-5,TRBV12-3/TRBV12-4,TGTGCCAGCAGTTTAACAAGCAATCAGCCCCAGCATTTT,CASSLTSNQPQHF
.,.,16,TRBJ1-2,TRBV14,TGTGCCAGCAGCCAAGGTCTAGGCAGGGGAAACTATGGCTACACCTTC,CASSQGLGRGNYGYTF
.,.,15,TRBJ2-7,TRBV29-1,TGCAGCGTTTCGTCCTTGGACAGGCCGGCGGGAGAGCAGTACTTC,CSVSSLDRPAGEQYF